Listed below are T cell receptor beta chains from one sample, sequenced in a study of blood T cell repertoires in COVID-19. Generated by immunoSEQ multiplex PCR, the TCRdb table keeps only in-frame clones and is missing some. The sample holds 100,000 or so clones; 85% are singletons and the top ten take around 4.1%. Sequences were obtained from peripheral blood. Receptors originate from a man aged 45-65 years with acute or convalescent COVID-19. Both conserved end residues are part of each CDR3. Fields, in order: CDR3 DNA, CDR3 protein, J gene, V gene, clone size, D gene. D genes are given only for firm matches. Rows may omit the clone size; those that give it use once, few, many or a size class.

CDR3 DNA: TGTGCCAGTAGTATAGGGGCGACACCCCGTGGGGCTTTCTTT
CDR3 protein: CASSIGATPRGAFF
J gene: TRBJ1-1
V gene: TRBV19
clone size: .
D gene: .

CDR3 DNA: TGTGCCAGCAGACGTAGGCTAGCGGGGGACGAGCAGTACTTC
CDR3 protein: CASRRRLAGDEQYF
J gene: TRBJ2-7
V gene: TRBV6-5
clone size: .
D gene: TRBD2

CDR3 DNA: TGTGCCAGCAGCAAGGAGAAACCGAACACCATATATTTT
CDR3 protein: CASSKEKPNTIYF
J gene: TRBJ1-3
V gene: TRBV21-1
clone size: .
D gene: .

CDR3 DNA: TGTGCCAGCAGCCAAAACGAAGGTCGGGGTGAAAAACTGTTTTTT
CDR3 protein: CASSQNEGRGEKLFF
J gene: TRBJ1-4
V gene: TRBV6-5
clone size: .
D gene: .

CDR3 DNA: TGTGCCAGCAGCCCCTCCGGACTAGCGGGGGGGGCATACGAGCAGTACTTC
CDR3 protein: CASSPSGLAGGAYEQYF
J gene: TRBJ2-7
V gene: TRBV5-4
clone size: .
D gene: TRBD2

CDR3 DNA: TGTGCCAGCAGCTTAGCCCGGGACTACGAGCAGTACTTC
CDR3 protein: CASSLARDYEQYF
J gene: TRBJ2-7
V gene: TRBV11-3
clone size: .
D gene: .

CDR3 DNA: TGTGCCAGCAGCCAAGGGGGGGGTCCCCCCTACAATGAGCAGTTCTTC
CDR3 protein: CASSQGGGPPYNEQFF
J gene: TRBJ2-1
V gene: TRBV4-2
clone size: .
D gene: TRBD2

CDR3 DNA: TGTGCCAGCAGTTGGGGCATCCTGGGCTACACCTTC
CDR3 protein: CASSWGILGYTF
J gene: TRBJ1-2
V gene: TRBV12-3/TRBV12-4
clone size: .
D gene: .

CDR3 DNA: TGTGCCAGCAGTTCACCAGGGGGGGAAAAACTGTTTTTT
CDR3 protein: CASSSPGGEKLFF
J gene: TRBJ1-4
V gene: TRBV6-5
clone size: .
D gene: TRBD1

CDR3 DNA: TGTGCCAGCAGCGTAGGTGAGGCCCCCTCCTACGAGCAGTACTTC
CDR3 protein: CASSVGEAPSYEQYF
J gene: TRBJ2-7
V gene: TRBV9
clone size: few
D gene: .

CDR3 DNA: TGTGCTAGTAGGCCGGGACAGGGGGTTAGCTCCTACAATGAGCAGTTCTTC
CDR3 protein: CASRPGQGVSSYNEQFF
J gene: TRBJ2-1
V gene: TRBV12-5
clone size: .
D gene: TRBD1

CDR3 DNA: TGTGCCAGCAGCCAAGATCGGGAAGGGCGTCAGCCCCAGCATTTT
CDR3 protein: CASSQDREGRQPQHF
J gene: TRBJ1-5
V gene: TRBV4-2
clone size: few
D gene: .

CDR3 DNA: TGTGCCAGCAGGGACCCTGACAGGGGGTTTGGCTACACCTTC
CDR3 protein: CASRDPDRGFGYTF
J gene: TRBJ1-2
V gene: TRBV28
clone size: .
D gene: TRBD1

CDR3 DNA: TGTGCCAGCAGTAGGATGGTGGAACGGGGTGAAGCTTTCTTT
CDR3 protein: CASSRMVERGEAFF
J gene: TRBJ1-1
V gene: TRBV7-9
clone size: .
D gene: .

CDR3 DNA: TGCGCCACCAGTCGAGGCGATTCCTACGAGCAGTACTTC
CDR3 protein: CATSRGDSYEQYF
J gene: TRBJ2-7
V gene: TRBV10-1
clone size: .
D gene: .

CDR3 DNA: TGCAGCGTTGGACAGGGAGGTGGAAACACCATATATTTT
CDR3 protein: CSVGQGGGNTIYF
J gene: TRBJ1-3
V gene: TRBV29-1
clone size: .
D gene: TRBD1

CDR3 DNA: TGTGCCAGTAGTATACGGGGACTCCGGCACCTCTCTGGAAACACCATATATTTT
CDR3 protein: CASSIRGLRHLSGNTIYF
J gene: TRBJ1-3
V gene: TRBV19
clone size: .
D gene: .

CDR3 DNA: TGTGCCAGCAGCGTAGTCGGGAGCTCTGGAAACACCATATATTTT
CDR3 protein: CASSVVGSSGNTIYF
J gene: TRBJ1-3
V gene: TRBV9
clone size: .
D gene: .

CDR3 DNA: TGTGCCAGTAGTATATCCCTTCCTCCAGGGGTGGAAGGGCAGTACTTC
CDR3 protein: CASSISLPPGVEGQYF
J gene: TRBJ2-7
V gene: TRBV19
clone size: .
D gene: .

CDR3 DNA: TGCAGTGCCGTCGGGGACACTGAAGCTTTCTTT
CDR3 protein: CSAVGDTEAFF
J gene: TRBJ1-1
V gene: TRBV20-1
clone size: .
D gene: .

CDR3 DNA: TGTGCCAGCAGCCTGACAGGGGTGAACACTGAAGCTTTCTTT
CDR3 protein: CASSLTGVNTEAFF
J gene: TRBJ1-1
V gene: TRBV6-5
clone size: .
D gene: TRBD1

CDR3 DNA: TGTGCCAGCAGCTTCAGTGGACTAGTCTCCTACGAGCAGTACTTC
CDR3 protein: CASSFSGLVSYEQYF
J gene: TRBJ2-7
V gene: TRBV11-3
clone size: .
D gene: TRBD2

CDR3 DNA: TGTGCCAGCAGCTTACGGGCGGGCTCCTACGAGCAGTACTTC
CDR3 protein: CASSLRAGSYEQYF
J gene: TRBJ2-7
V gene: TRBV7-9
clone size: .
D gene: .